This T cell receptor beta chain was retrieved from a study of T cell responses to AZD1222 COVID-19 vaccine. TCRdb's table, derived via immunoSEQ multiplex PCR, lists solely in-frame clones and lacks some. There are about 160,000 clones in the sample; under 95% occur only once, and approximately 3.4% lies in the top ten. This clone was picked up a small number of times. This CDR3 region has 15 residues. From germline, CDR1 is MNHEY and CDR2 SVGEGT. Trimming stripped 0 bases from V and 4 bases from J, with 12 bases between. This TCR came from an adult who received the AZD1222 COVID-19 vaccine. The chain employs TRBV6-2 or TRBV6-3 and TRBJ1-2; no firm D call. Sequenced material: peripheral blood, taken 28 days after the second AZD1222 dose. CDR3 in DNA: TGTGCCAGCAGTTACTCGGCAGGAGCTATCTATGGCTACACCTTC. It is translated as CASSYSAGAIYGYTF.